One TCR beta chain is described in this entry. Its antigen is currently unknown. Per the germline V gene, CDR1 is MNHEY and CDR2 is SVGAGI. CDR3 size: 13 residues. The data were taken from a study of monozygotic twins with inflammatory bowel disease. No sorting of T cells preceded isolation of total RNA from whole blood. The study, taken as a whole, reports: There was no support for any single strong signal or clonotype associated with IBD.

Each of the TCR libraries took roughly 3,400 ng of total RNA. Every sample had its cDNA made across eight separate reactions. One entry per CDR3 protein, without DNA, is what TCRdb gives after re-calling the 5' RACE reads. This repertoire comprises 350,000 to 400,000 distinct CDR3 sequences; its ten largest clones make up 2.5% to 3%. The sample was blood. J is TRBJ1-1 and V is TRBV6-5. The receptor was derived from a human donor with ulcerative colitis or Crohn's disease, or a healthy co-twin of an affected twin (not recorded which). The CDR3 sequence: CASSPDGGTEAFF.